Listed here is a single T cell receptor beta chain. The V gene's germline CDR1 is KGHSH and CDR2 LQKENI. The CDR3 has 16 residues. V lost 6 bases and J 6 bases, leaving 21 bases between the germline ends. The data belong to a study of control samples from healthy donors and cancer patients. Measured with immunoSEQ multiplex PCR; TCRdb has only the in-frame clones, and not every one. The data show just under 75,000 clones, more than 75% seen once. The sequencing sample was made of blood. The origin of this receptor is a woman aged 45-65 years in good health. The chain employs TRBV18 and TRBJ1-3; no reliable D call. Here the CDR3 DNA reads TGTGCCAGCTCGCGGTCCGGGATTAAAGGCGAAAACACCATATATTTT. Its protein is CASSRSGIKGENTIYF. Complete variable domain (other parts from reference TRBV18 and TRBJ1-3): NAGVMQNPRHLVRRRGQEARLRCSPMKGHSHVYWYRQLPEEGLKFMVYLQKENIIDESGMPKERFSAEFPKEGPSILRIQQVVRGDSAAYFCASSRSGIKGENTIYFGEGSWLTVV.